This T cell receptor beta chain was captured by sequencing in a study of beta chain features in type 1 diabetes. About the study: Examined across all samples were roughly 100 million sorted cells. General observations from the study: Among all four CD4+ subsets, Type 1 diabetes patients had TCRB CDR3s that were moderately but significantly shorter.

As to this clone: Its specificity is not known.

Reverse transcribing all isolated RNA meant expressed TCRB transcripts were sequenced. Profiled with immunoSEQ multiplex PCR; TCRdb holds only in-frame clones, not every one. The sample holds 100,000 to 150,000 clones; about 18% are singletons and the top ten take 2.6%. The sample consisted of central memory CD4+ T cells from blood. This receptor was identified in a man aged 18 to 30 with type 1 diabetes.

The CDR3 bases are TGCGCCAGCAGCTTGACAAGGACAGATACGCAGTATTTT. Its protein is CASSLTRTDTQYF. The chain joins TRBV5-1 to TRBJ2-3; D remains ambiguous. CDR3 size: 13 residues. The V and J ends lost 1 base and 3 bases respectively, with 6 bases between them. Germline V gene data show CDR1 as SGHRS and CDR2 as YFSETQ.